This T cell receptor beta chain is from a study of blood T cell repertoires in COVID-19. About the research overall: The study drew acute and convalescent COVID-19 samples from the United States, Italy and Spain. T cells, B-cell-depleted T cells, or PBMCs supplied cDNA or gDNA.

Looked up from germline, CDR1 is SEHNR and CDR2 is FQNEAQ (reference sequence). CDR3 length: 17 amino acids. Trimming left V 5 bases short and J 3 bases short, with 22 bases between. Authors' processing steps: Amplification of reference gene primers provided the estimated nucleated cell counts. Data came from immunoSEQ multiplex PCR; TCRdb stores just in-frame clones and leaves some out. V, J and clone size reflect that table, while D and trimming were determined from the DNA. The sample shows over 200,000 clones, about 90% of them seen only once. Sequenced sample: peripheral blood. The rearrangement joins TRBV7-9 to TRBJ1-1; weak D call: TRBD1 (6 bases). The source is a man aged 35 to 55 with active or convalescent COVID-19. The chain's CDR3 is CASSPRGGREGDTEAFF. The CDR3 DNA sequence: TGTGCCAGCAGCCCAAGGGGGGGGCGTGAAGGGGACACTGAAGCTTTCTTT.